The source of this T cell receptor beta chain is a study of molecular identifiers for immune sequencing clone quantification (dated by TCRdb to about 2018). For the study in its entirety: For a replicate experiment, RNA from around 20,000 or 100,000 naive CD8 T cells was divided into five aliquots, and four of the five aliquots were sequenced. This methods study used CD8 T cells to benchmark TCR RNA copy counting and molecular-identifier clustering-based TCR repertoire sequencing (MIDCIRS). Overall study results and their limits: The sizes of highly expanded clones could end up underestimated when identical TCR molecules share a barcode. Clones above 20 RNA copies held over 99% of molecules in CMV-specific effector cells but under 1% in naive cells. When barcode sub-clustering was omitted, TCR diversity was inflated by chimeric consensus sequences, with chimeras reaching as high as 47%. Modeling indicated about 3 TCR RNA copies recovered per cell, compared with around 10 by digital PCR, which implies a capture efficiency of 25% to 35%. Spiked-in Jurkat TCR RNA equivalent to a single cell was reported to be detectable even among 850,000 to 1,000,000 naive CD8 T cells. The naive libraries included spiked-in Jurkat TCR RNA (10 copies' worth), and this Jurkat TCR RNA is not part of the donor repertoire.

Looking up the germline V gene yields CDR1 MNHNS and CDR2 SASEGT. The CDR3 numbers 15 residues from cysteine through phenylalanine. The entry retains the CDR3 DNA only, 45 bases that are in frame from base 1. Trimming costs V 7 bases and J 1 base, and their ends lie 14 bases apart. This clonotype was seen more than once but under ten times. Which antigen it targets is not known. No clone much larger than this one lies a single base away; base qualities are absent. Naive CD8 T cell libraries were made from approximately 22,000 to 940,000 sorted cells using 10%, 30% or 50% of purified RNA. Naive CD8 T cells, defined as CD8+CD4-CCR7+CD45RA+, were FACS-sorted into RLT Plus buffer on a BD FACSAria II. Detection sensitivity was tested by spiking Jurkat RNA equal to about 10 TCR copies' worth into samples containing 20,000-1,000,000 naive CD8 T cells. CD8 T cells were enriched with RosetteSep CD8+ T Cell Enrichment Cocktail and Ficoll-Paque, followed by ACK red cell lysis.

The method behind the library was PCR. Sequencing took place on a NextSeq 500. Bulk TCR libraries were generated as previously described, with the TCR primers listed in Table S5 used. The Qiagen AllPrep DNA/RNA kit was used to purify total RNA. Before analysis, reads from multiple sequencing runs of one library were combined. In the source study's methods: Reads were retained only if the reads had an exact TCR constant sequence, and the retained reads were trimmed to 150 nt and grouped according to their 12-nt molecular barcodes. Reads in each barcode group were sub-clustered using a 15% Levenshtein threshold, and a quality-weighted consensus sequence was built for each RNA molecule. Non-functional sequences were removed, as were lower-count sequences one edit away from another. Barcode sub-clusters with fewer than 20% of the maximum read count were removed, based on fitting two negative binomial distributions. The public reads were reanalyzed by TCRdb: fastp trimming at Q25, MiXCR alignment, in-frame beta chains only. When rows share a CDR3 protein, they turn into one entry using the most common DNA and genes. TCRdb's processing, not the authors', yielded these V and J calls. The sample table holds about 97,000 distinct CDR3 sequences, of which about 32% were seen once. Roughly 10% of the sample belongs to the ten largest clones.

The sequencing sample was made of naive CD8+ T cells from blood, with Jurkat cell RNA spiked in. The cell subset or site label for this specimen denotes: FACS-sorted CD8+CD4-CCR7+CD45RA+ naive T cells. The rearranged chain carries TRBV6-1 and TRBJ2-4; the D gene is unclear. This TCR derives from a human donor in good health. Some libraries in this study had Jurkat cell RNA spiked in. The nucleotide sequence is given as TGTGCCAGCAAGACATCGGGTCTGGCCAAAAACATTCAGTACTTC. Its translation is CASKTSGLAKNIQYF.